The following is a T cell receptor (beta chain) sequence with its context. The sample belongs to a study of blood T cell repertoires in COVID-19. Turning to the study itself: The United States, Italy and Spain were the sources of the acute and convalescent COVID-19 samples.

Those who participated ranged in age from about 18 to 89 years and resided in about 24 US areas. Self-reported history from a screening survey and questionnaire set each donor's cohort. Under the authors' procedure: Amplification of reference gene primers provided the estimated nucleated cell counts. Libraries were prepared by immunoSEQ multiplex PCR; TCRdb keeps only in-frame clonotypes and omits some of them. The V and J calls and clone size are taken from that table; D and trimming were inferred from the DNA. Of over 350,000 clones listed, roughly 92% are singletons. The source of this sequence is a woman aged 40 to 50 who had been exposed to COVID-19. Material for sequencing was PBMCs or T cells enriched from blood (not recorded which).

CDR3 sequence: CAWSGQGHGNQPQHF. DNA of the CDR3: TGTGCCTGGAGCGGACAGGGGCACGGCAATCAGCCCCAGCATTTT. The rearrangement uses TRBV30 and TRBJ1-5; 9 bases align to TRBD1. V lost 3 bases, J lost 2 bases, and 5 bases stayed unmatched. The germline gives CDR1 GTSNPN, CDR2 SVGIG (reference sequence). CDR3 length equals 15 residues.